The following is a T cell receptor (beta chain) sequence with its context. V gave up 4 bases and J gave up 0 bases, with 19 bases separating them. Per germline, CDR1 SEHNR and CDR2 FQNEAQ (reference sequence). The CDR3 length is 17 residues. The data derive from a study of OX40 agonist ivuxolimab in advanced cancers. Study in general: Subjects had a mean age of about 61 years, with a range of about 20 to 85; almost 85% were male. Earlier anti-PD-1, anti-PD-L1 or anti-CTLA-4 therapy was permitted; 30% to 50% had received some. Three dose-escalation patients had partial responses: one with hepatocellular carcinoma and two with cutaneous melanoma.

Clones were read by immunoSEQ multiplex PCR, and TCRdb kept only the in-frame ones, dropping some. This sample has about 86,000 clones, with roughly nine tenths found just once. The starting material was CD4+ or CD8+ T cells sorted from blood, obtained in a trial of the OX40 agonist ivuxolimab. The V and J genes are TRBV7-9 and TRBJ2-7, with D possibly matching TRBD1 (6 bases). The TCR was taken from an adult with an advanced solid tumor such as melanoma, head and neck, liver or kidney cancer. In DNA form, the CDR3 reads TGTGCCAGCAGCTCCCGGGACAATTGGCCCTACTCCTACGAGCAGTACTTC. This translates into CASSSRDNWPYSYEQYF.